The 9 T cell receptor beta chains in this list originate from one sample, sequenced in a study of blood T cells in healthy people across ages. A second PCR of roughly 7 to 11 cycles used a sample-barcoded 5' primer and a J-beta primer mix. TCRdb analysed the 5' RACE reads with MiXCR anew, one entry per CDR3 protein. The sample carries 540,000 or so distinct CDR3 sequences, under 30% recorded once. The sample was also linked to a second study, of T cells of mothers and their children.

Sequences were obtained from blood. The receptors were sampled from a boy aged 10-17 years in good health.

The V and J genes are TRBV30 and TRBJ1-6, with D possibly TRBD1 on 5 matching bases. There are 18 residues in the CDR3. V gave up 3 bases and J gave up 0 bases, with 18 bases separating them. Germline assignment: CDR1 GTSNPN and CDR2 SVGIG (reference sequence). The CDR3 loop reads CAWRGLGLMSSYNSPLHF. The CDR3 bases are TGTGCCTGGAGGGGATTGGGACTGATGAGCTCCTATAATTCACCCCTCCACTTT.

The rearrangement links TRBV28 to TRBJ2-1; D is perhaps TRBD2 (5 bases). Trimming took 7 bases from V and 2 from J, leaving 12 bases between them. Per the germline V gene, CDR1 is MDHEN and CDR2 is SYDVKM. The CDR3 runs 14 residues. CDR3 protein: CASTTGLPYNEQFF. CDR3 bases: TGTGCCAGCACTACGGGGTTGCCCTACAATGAGCAGTTCTTC.

The chain links TRBV7-9 to TRBJ1-2; D is uncertain. This CDR3 spans 13 amino acids. Germline V gene data show CDR1 as SEHNR and CDR2 as FQNEAQ (reference sequence). V gave up 1 base and J gave up 8 bases, with 11 bases separating them. The DNA of the CDR3 is TGTGCCAGCAGCTTAGAAGGACCCGGGGGCTACACCTTC. Protein product: CASSLEGPGGYTF.

The chain links TRBV10-3 to TRBJ1-1; D remains unclear. The CDR3 is made up of 13 amino acids. Germline CDR1 ENHRY, CDR2 SYGVKD. V was trimmed by 2 bases and J by 2 bases, leaving 6 bases between them. The CDR3: CAISEEFNTEAFF. The DNA for the CDR3 is TGTGCCATCAGTGAGGAGTTTAACACTGAAGCTTTCTTT.

The chain uses TRBV11-2 and TRBJ2-3; 10 nucleotides line up with TRBD2. After removal of 6 bases from V and 6 bases from J, the junction contained 12 bases not matched to a gene. The CDR3 totals 16 residues. Germline V CDR1 and CDR2: SGHAT, FQNNGV. CDR3 region: CASSVTSGVTWDTQYF. The CDR3 coding sequence is TGTGCCAGCAGTGTTACTAGCGGGGTTACATGGGATACGCAGTATTTT.

Points on this clonotype: The junction and the germline gene differ at one end; a read error may be behind it. V usage is TRBV3-1 and J usage is TRBJ2-1; 8 positions agree with TRBD2. Germline CDR1 and CDR2: LGHDT and YNNKEL (reference sequence). The CDR3 runs to 17 residues. The CDR3: CATSVGSSGAPYNEQFF. DNA for the CDR3: TGTGCCACCAGCGTAGGGAGTAGCGGGGCCCCCTACAATGAGCAGTTCTTC.

The chain employs TRBV28 and TRBJ2-1, with 13 bases fitting TRBD2. Germline V gives CDR1 MDHEN, CDR2 SYDVKM. There are 14 residues in the CDR3. V was pared by 6 bases and J by 10 bases, with 6 bases of the junction left unmatched. CDR3 residues: CASSGLAGVWEQFF. Written as DNA, the CDR3 is TGTGCCAGCAGCGGACTAGCGGGGGTATGGGAGCAGTTCTTC.

In this sample, this clonotype turned up many times. This chain links TRBV6-4 with TRBJ2-1; no reliable D call. The CDR3 sequence is 16 residues long. Looked up from germline, CDR1 is MRHNA and CDR2 is SNTAGT. V lost 3 bases, J lost 0 bases, and 12 bases lay in between. CDR3 in amino acids: CASSDLASSSYNEQFF. The CDR3 bases are TGTGCCAGCAGTGATTTGGCGTCGAGCTCCTACAATGAGCAGTTCTTC.

The V call is TRBV7-2, the J call TRBJ2-5; D might be TRBD2 (6 bases). The ends were cut back, 1 base at V and 4 bases at J, with 13 bases in the middle. Germline CDR1 is SGHTA and CDR2 is FQGNSA. This CDR3 has 15 residues. The chain's CDR3 is CASSLGGAGRETQYF. The DNA for the CDR3 is TGTGCCAGCAGCTTAGGCGGGGCCGGTCGAGAGACCCAGTACTTC.